This T cell receptor (beta chain) was sequenced during a study of T-cell memory formation after mild COVID-19. Study results and caveats: Clones shrinking between day 15 and 85 showed a balanced CD4/CD8 split, and those that grew later tilted toward CD4+. Some SARS-CoV-2-responding clones were already detected in memory before infection.

As concerns this clonotype: Its antigen is as yet unknown.

Using its own MiXCR run on the 5' RACE reads, TCRdb lists one record per CDR3 protein. The table records roughly 80,000 distinct CDR3 sequences, over 11% of them present only once. V was trimmed by 5 bases and J by 4 bases, leaving 9 bases between them. CDR1 and CDR2 from the germline V gene are SGHTA and FQGTGA. CDR3 length: 13 amino acids. Sequenced: PBMCs or a T cell subset sorted from them (not recorded which). The chain links TRBV7-3 to TRBJ2-1, with D possibly being TRBD2 (6 bases). This receptor was taken from an adult woman who had mild COVID-19 (a few samples of this study predate the infection). Cell type and time point are not known. Here the CDR3 reads CASSPAGYNEQFF. For the CDR3, the DNA is TGTGCCAGCAGCCCGGCGGGGTACAATGAGCAGTTCTTC.